The rows below give T cell receptor beta chains drawn from one sample of a study of human T cells and chemical hapten exposure. Using its own MiXCR run on the RACE reads, TCRdb lists one record per CDR3 protein. Of roughly 120,000 distinct CDR3 sequences listed, around 10% are singletons. The sequencing used whole blood, collected in connection with sensitization to the hapten diphenylcyclopropenone (DPC). The source is a woman aged 45-65 years with alopecia areata. Some clones in this sample may be carry-over from other donors' samples. The CDR3 runs from the conserved cysteine through the conserved F or W. The order of the fields is CDR3 length, V gene, J gene, CDR3 protein.

cdr3_length: 11; v_call: TRBV29-1; j_call: TRBJ2-7; cdr3_aa: CSAQGYDEQYF
cdr3_length: 11; v_call: TRBV10-3; j_call: TRBJ2-1; cdr3_aa: CASALANEQFF
cdr3_length: 14; v_call: TRBV12-3/TRBV12-4; j_call: TRBJ2-3; cdr3_aa: CASRARESTDTQYF
cdr3_length: 15; v_call: TRBV23-1; j_call: TRBJ2-5; cdr3_aa: CASSPPGQGKETQYF
cdr3_length: 11; v_call: TRBV29-1; j_call: TRBJ2-1; cdr3_aa: CSVGTGNEQFF
cdr3_length: 14; v_call: TRBV29-1; j_call: TRBJ2-7; cdr3_aa: CSVERPGQDYEQYF
cdr3_length: 15; v_call: TRBV6-6; j_call: TRBJ2-7; cdr3_aa: CASSLPPGQAYEQYF
cdr3_length: 18; v_call: TRBV28; j_call: TRBJ2-3; cdr3_aa: CASSFFQEAGGPIDTQYF
cdr3_length: 15; v_call: TRBV28; j_call: TRBJ1-5; cdr3_aa: CATGQVRYSNQPQHF
cdr3_length: 14; v_call: TRBV20-1; j_call: TRBJ2-3; cdr3_aa: CSARTSGNSDTQYF
cdr3_length: 14; v_call: TRBV14; j_call: TRBJ1-1; cdr3_aa: CASSQAGMNTEAFF
cdr3_length: 15; v_call: TRBV6-6; j_call: TRBJ1-6; cdr3_aa: CASNSPRGTGSPLHF
cdr3_length: 19; v_call: TRBV6-6; j_call: TRBJ1-6; cdr3_aa: CASRAAWKNRELGGSPLHF
cdr3_length: 15; v_call: TRBV18; j_call: TRBJ2-3; cdr3_aa: CATLTRQGSTDTQYF
cdr3_length: 14; v_call: TRBV7-9; j_call: TRBJ2-3; cdr3_aa: CASSQAGSTDTQYF
cdr3_length: 14; v_call: TRBV5-1; j_call: TRBJ1-5; cdr3_aa: CASSSDSFNQPQHF
cdr3_length: 13; v_call: TRBV18; j_call: TRBJ2-3; cdr3_aa: CASSPGGSDTQYF
cdr3_length: 14; v_call: TRBV20-1; j_call: TRBJ1-5; cdr3_aa: CSAPGTGLGQPQHF
cdr3_length: 16; v_call: TRBV4-3; j_call: TRBJ1-6; cdr3_aa: CASSQAGAPMDSPLHF
cdr3_length: 14; v_call: TRBV7-6; j_call: TRBJ2-7; cdr3_aa: CASSSGGGPYEQYF
cdr3_length: 13; v_call: TRBV11-3; j_call: TRBJ2-2; cdr3_aa: CASSLDTTGELFF
cdr3_length: 12; v_call: TRBV3-1; j_call: TRBJ2-3; cdr3_aa: CASSPQAHTQYF